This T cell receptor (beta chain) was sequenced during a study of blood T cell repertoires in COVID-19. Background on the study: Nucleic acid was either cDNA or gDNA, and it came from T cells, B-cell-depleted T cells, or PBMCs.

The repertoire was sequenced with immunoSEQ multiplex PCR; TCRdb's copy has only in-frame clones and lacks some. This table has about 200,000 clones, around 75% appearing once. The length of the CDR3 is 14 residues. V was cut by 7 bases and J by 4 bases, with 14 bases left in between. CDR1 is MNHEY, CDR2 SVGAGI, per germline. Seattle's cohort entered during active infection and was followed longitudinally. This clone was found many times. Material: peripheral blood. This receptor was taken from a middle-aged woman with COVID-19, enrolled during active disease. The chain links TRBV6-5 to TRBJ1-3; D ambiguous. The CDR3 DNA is TGTGCCAGCACTACCGAGGCCTGGGGAAACACCATATATTTT. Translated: CASTTEAWGNTIYF.